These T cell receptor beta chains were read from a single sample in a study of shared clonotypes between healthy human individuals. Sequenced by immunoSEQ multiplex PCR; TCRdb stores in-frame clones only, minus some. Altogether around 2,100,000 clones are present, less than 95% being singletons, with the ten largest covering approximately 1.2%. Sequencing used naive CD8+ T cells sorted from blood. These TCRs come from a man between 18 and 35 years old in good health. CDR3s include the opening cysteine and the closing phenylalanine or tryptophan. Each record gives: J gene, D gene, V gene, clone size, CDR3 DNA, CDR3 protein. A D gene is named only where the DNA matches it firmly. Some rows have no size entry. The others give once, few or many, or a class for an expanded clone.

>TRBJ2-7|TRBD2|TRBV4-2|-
TGTGCCAGCAGCCAAGATCTCCGAGCGGGAGACGAGCAGTACTTC
CASSQDLRAGDEQYF
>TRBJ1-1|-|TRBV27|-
TGTGCCAGCCGCCTGGGTCATATCACTGAAGCTTTCTTT
CASRLGHITEAFF
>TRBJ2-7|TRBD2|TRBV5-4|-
TGTGCCAGCAGCTACGGACTAGCCTCCTACGAGCAGTACTTC
CASSYGLASYEQYF
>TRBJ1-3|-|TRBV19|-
TGTGCCAGTAGTATGACGACTCCAGTGGGAAACACCATATATTTT
CASSMTTPVGNTIYF
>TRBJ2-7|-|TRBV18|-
TGTGCCAGCTCACACGACAGGGAGGCGACTGACGGGAACTACGAGCAGTACTTC
CASSHDREATDGNYEQYF
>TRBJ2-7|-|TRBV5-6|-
TGTGCCAGCAGCTTGGCGATCCACGAGCAGTACTTC
CASSLAIHEQYF
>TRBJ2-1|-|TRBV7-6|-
TGTGCCAGCAGCTTAAGGGACTCCCCCTACAATGAGCAGTTCTTC
CASSLRDSPYNEQFF
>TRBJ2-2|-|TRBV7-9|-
TGTGCCAGCAGCATACAGGAGCTCACCGGGGAGCTGTTTTTT
CASSIQELTGELFF
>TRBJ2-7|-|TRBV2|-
TGTGCCAGCAGGAGTAACTACGAGCAGTACTTC
CASRSNYEQYF
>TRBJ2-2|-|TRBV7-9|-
TGTGCCAGCAGCTTAGTTTATTCCGGGGAGCTGTTTTTT
CASSLVYSGELFF
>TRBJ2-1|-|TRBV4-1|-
TGCGCCAGCACCCCTGATCCTGAGCAGTTCTTC
CASTPDPEQFF
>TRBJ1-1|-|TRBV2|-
TGTGCCAGCAGTGGCCCTTATTTCACTGAAGCTTTCTTT
CASSGPYFTEAFF
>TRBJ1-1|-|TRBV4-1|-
TGCGCCAGCAGCCAAGAAATAAACACTGAAGCTTTCTTT
CASSQEINTEAFF
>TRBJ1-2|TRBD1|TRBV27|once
TGTGCCAGCAGTCCCTCCCCGACAGGGAAAGCTGGCTACACCTTC
CASSPSPTGKAGYTF
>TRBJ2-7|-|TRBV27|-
TGTGCCAGCAGTGTCCAGGGCCACTACGAGCAGTACTTC
CASSVQGHYEQYF
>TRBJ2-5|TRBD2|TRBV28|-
TGTGCCAGCAGTCCTCCTAGCGGGGGGGGGTCTTGGAAGACCCAGTACTTC
CASSPPSGGGSWKTQYF
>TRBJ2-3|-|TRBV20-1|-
TGCAGTGCTAGAGATGGTACGCAGTATTTT
CSARDGTQYF
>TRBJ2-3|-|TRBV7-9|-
TGTGCCAGCAGCTTAAGGAGCCTCGATAACACAGATACGCAGTATTTT
CASSLRSLDNTDTQYF
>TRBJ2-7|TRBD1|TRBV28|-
TGTGCCACTGAAGGGGGCACCTACGAGCAGTACTTC
CATEGGTYEQYF
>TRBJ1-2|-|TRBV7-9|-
TGTGCCAGCAGCTTAGTCGGGGGAGTCTATGGCTACACCTTC
CASSLVGGVYGYTF
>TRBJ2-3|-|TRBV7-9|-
TGTGCCAGCAGCTTACCGGTGCATATGGCGCAGTATTTT
CASSLPVHMAQYF
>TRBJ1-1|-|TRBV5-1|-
TGCGCCAGCAGCTTTGCTGGGGCGGACACTGAAGCTTTCTTT
CASSFAGADTEAFF
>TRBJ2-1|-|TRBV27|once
TGTGCCAGCACCTCTAGCGAGACCTACAATGAGCAGTTCTTC
CASTSSETYNEQFF
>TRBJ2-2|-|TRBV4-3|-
TGCGCCAGCAGCCAGAGAGGACCAACCGGGGAGCTGTTTTTT
CASSQRGPTGELFF
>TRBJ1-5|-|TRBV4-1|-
TGCGCCAGCAGCCAAGTGGTTTATAGCAATCAGCCCCAGCATTTT
CASSQVVYSNQPQHF
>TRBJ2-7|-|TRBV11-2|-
TGTGCCAGCAGCTTACCCGGAGGGGTTCGCTACGAGCAGTACTTC
CASSLPGGVRYEQYF
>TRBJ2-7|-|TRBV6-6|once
TGTGCCAGCAGTTACTACGATTTACAAGCCTCCTACGAGCAGTACTTC
CASSYYDLQASYEQYF
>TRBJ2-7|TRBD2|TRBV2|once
TGTGCCAGCAGTGAGGGGGGGTCCCTTTACTACGAGCAGTACTTC
CASSEGGSLYYEQYF
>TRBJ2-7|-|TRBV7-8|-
TGTGCCAGCAGCTTAGGAACAGGGAACTACGAGCAGTACTTC
CASSLGTGNYEQYF
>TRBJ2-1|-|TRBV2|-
TGTGCCAGCAGTGAAGGGGTAGTCGGCCCCTACAATGAGCAGTTCTTC
CASSEGVVGPYNEQFF
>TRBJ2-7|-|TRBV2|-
TGTGCCAGCAGTGATGGTCCCGCGGGATCCTACGAGCAGTACTTC
CASSDGPAGSYEQYF
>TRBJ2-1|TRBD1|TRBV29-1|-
TGCAGCGGTACAGGGGGCCGGATTATCAATGAGCAGTTCTTC
CSGTGGRIINEQFF
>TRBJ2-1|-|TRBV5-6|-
TGTGCCAGCAGCCAATGGATCTCCTACAATGAGCAGTTCTTC
CASSQWISYNEQFF
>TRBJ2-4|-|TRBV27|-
TGTGCCAGCAGTTTAGGGGGGGCTGACATTCAGTACTTC
CASSLGGADIQYF
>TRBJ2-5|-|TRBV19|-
TGTGCCAGTAGTAGCGGCAGTTTGGCCCAGTACTTC
CASSSGSLAQYF
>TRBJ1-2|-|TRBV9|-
TGTGCCAGCAGCCTTACCCCAGAGACAGGCTCCCTTGGCTACACCTTC
CASSLTPETGSLGYTF
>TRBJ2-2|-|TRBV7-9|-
TGTGCCAGCAGCTTAGGATACACCGGGGAGCTGTTTTTT
CASSLGYTGELFF
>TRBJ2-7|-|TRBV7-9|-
TGTGCCAGCAGCTTAGCTTCATGGGACGAGCAGTACTTC
CASSLASWDEQYF
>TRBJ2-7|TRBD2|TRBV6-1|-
TGTGCCAGCAGTGAAGTAGCGGGAGGCTCCAGCTCCTACGAGCAGTACTTC
CASSEVAGGSSSYEQYF
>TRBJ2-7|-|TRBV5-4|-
TGTGCCAGCAGCTTGGAACATAGTGGGCACGAGCAGTACTTC
CASSLEHSGHEQYF
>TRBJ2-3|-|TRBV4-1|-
TGCGCCAGCAGCCAAGGTTTCTGGCTAGGGGCAGATACGCAGTATTTT
CASSQGFWLGADTQYF
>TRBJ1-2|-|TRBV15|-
TGTGCCACCAGCAGAGATCTGGACCTCCTTGGCGATGGCTACACCTTC
CATSRDLDLLGDGYTF
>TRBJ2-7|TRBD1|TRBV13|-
TGTGCCAGCAGCTCGGACAGGGGGACGGACGAGCAGTACTTC
CASSSDRGTDEQYF
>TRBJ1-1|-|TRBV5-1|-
TGCGCCAGCAGCTTGAGGGGGGATGAAGCTTTCTTT
CASSLRGDEAFF
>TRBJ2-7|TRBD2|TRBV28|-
TGTGCCAGCAGCCCGCGGGGGGAATACGAGTACTTC
CASSPRGEYEYF
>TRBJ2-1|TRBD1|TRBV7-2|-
TGTGCCAGCGACGACTTTACAGGGGGCGTCTATGAGCAGTTCTTC
CASDDFTGGVYEQFF
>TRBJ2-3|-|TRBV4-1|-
TGCGCCAGCAGCCAAAAGGGGGGCCCGGGTCCAGATACGCAGTATTTT
CASSQKGGPGPDTQYF
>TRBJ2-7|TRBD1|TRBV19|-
TGTGCCAGTAGTACCCCGGGACAGTCCTACGAGCAGTACTTC
CASSTPGQSYEQYF
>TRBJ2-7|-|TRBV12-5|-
TGTGCTAGTGGACAGACACAGCCCTACGAGCAGTACTTC
CASGQTQPYEQYF
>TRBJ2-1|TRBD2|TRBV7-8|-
TGTGCCAGCAGCCAAGCAGCGGGGGACTACAATGAGCAGTTCTTC
CASSQAAGDYNEQFF
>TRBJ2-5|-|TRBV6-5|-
TGTGCCAGCAGTCTAGGGGAGGACGAGACCCAGTACTTC
CASSLGEDETQYF
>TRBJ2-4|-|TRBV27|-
TGTGCCAGCAGTCCCGGCCTTGGGAACATTCAGTACTTC
CASSPGLGNIQYF